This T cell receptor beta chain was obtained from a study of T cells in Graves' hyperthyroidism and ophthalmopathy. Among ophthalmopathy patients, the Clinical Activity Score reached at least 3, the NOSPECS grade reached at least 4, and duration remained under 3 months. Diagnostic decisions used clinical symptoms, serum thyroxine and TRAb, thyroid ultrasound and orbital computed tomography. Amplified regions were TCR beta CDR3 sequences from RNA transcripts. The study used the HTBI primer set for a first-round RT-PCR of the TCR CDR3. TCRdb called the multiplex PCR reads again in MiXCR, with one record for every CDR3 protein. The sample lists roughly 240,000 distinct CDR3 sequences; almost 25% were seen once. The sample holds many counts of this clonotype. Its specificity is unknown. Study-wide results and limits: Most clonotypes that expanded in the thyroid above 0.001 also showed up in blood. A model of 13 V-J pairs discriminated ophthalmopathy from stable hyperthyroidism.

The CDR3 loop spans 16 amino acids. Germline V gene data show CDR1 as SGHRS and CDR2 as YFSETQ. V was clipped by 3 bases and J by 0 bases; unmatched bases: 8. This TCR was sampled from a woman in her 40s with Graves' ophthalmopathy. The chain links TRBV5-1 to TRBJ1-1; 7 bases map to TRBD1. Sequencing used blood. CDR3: CASSSRPGQLNTEAFF. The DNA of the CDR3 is TGCGCCAGCAGCTCCCGACCGGGACAGTTGAACACTGAAGCTTTCTTT.